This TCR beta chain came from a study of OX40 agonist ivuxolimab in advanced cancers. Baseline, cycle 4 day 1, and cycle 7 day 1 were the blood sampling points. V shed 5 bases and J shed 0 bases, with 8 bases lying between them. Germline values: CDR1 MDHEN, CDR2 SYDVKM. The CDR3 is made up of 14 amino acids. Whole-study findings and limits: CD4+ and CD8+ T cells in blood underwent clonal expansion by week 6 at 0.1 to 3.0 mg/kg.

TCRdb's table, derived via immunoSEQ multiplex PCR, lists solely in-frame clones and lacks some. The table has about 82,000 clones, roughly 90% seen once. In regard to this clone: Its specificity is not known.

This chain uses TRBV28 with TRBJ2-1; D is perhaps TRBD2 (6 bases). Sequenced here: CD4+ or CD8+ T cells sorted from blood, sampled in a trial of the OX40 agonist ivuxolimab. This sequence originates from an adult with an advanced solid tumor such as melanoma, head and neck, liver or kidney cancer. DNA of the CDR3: TGTGCCAGCAGTCGGGGAGGCTCCTACAATGAGCAGTTCTTC. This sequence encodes CASSRGGSYNEQFF.